This T cell receptor beta chain appears in the sequencing data of a study of T cells in Graves' hyperthyroidism and ophthalmopathy (dated by TCRdb to the late 2010s). Regarding the study in general: Peripheral blood samples were taken at initial diagnosis, before any treatment was given. To identify TCR V-J signatures that set the groups apart, the researchers used a discovery cohort of 100 patients, made up of roughly 40 with Graves' ophthalmopathy and approximately 57 with stable Graves' hyperthyroidism. Prospective prediction of ophthalmopathy was tested in an independent validation cohort of fewer than 20 hyperthyroidism patients and roughly 16 patients who later progressed to ophthalmopathy. The approximately 97 discovery patients were randomly divided into training and test sets at a 7:3 ratio. In roughly six Graves' hyperthyroidism patients, the study also compared T-cell repertoires from thyroid tissue with T-cell repertoires from blood. After blood sampling, hyperthyroidism patients were treated with methimazole at a starting dose of 30 mg daily, and ophthalmopathy patients were treated with high-dose intravenous methylprednisolone. The paper describes TCR Vbeta CDR3 sequencing of 120 to 150 peripheral blood samples, made up of fewer than 50 ophthalmopathy patients, some 80 hyperthyroidism patients and 17 progressor patients.

In the ophthalmopathy patients, disease was moderately to severely active, with a Clinical Activity Score of 3 or more, a NOSPECS grade of 4 or more, and a duration of less than 3 months. Any patient with an uncontrolled infection, another autoimmune disease, pregnancy or lactation was excluded. Diagnoses were based on clinical symptoms, serum thyroxine and TRAb, thyroid ultrasound and orbital computed tomography. Ficoll-Paque density gradient centrifugation was used to isolate PBMCs from 9.5 to 10 ml of fresh peripheral blood. Trizol reagent was used to extract total RNA, and RNA quality was then checked on an Agilent 2100 Bioanalyzer. The germline V gene specifies SGHNT as CDR1 and YENEEA as CDR2. Relative to germline, V is missing 4 bases and J is missing 0 bases, with 7 bases of the junction outside any gene match. Measured from the cysteine to the phenylalanine, the CDR3 is 18 residues long. Just CDR3 DNA is preserved here, 54 bases in frame from base 1.

The TCR beta CDR3 regions were amplified from RNA transcripts. For the first round of RT-PCR on the TCR CDR3, the HTBI primer set was used together with the Qiagen OneStep RT-PCR kit. Libraries were constructed in a second round of multiplex PCR, after which size selection and purification were performed. Sequencing of the libraries was done on an Illumina HiSeq2000 using paired-end 100 bp reads. In the original analysis: SOAPnuke was used to process the raw data, removing reads that contained adapters or uncalled bases, had a mean Phred below 15, or lacked an exact match to the constant primer or identifier. High-quality paired reads were merged using COPE v1.2.5, and each unique nucleotide sequence was defined as a clonotype. MiTCR v1.1 was used to align the clonotypes against IMGT TRBV, TRBD and TRBJ reference segments. The analysis included only V-J combinations with a frequency above 0.0001, which together covered roughly 99% of the repertoires. A TCS score was defined as the ratio between F50 (clonal expansion) and ExV (chaos), using BLOSUM62-based TCRdist between CDR3 peptides within each V-J. Welch's t-statistics and random forest reduced 514 V-J features to 13, which were used in a naive Bayes classifier (R e1071). The public reads were run again by TCRdb, first through fastp at Q25 and then through MiXCR, and only productive beta chains were kept. Rows are combined by CDR3 protein, so each entry shows the most common genes and DNA. These V and J calls rely on TCRdb rather than the paper's analysis. Across this sample there are fewer than 700,000 distinct CDR3 sequences, with over 15% seen only once. Approximately 16% of the sample is in the top ten clones.

Comment on this clonotype: The antigen it binds to is not known. Nothing much larger sits one base from this clone, and base qualities are not available.

General study outcomes and caveats: Most expanded thyroid clonotypes (frequency above 0.001) were also found in blood, which suggests that blood repertoires may mirror thyroid immune responses. Ophthalmopathy was separated from stable hyperthyroidism by a 13 V-J signature model, with approximately 85% sensitivity and about 81% specificity obtained in cross-validation and 80%/75% obtained in testing. In validation, the model predicted progression to ophthalmopathy a median of 6.5 months before onset, with approximately 71% sensitivity and 72.22% specificity. No statistical method was used to fix the sample size in advance, and group allocation was not hidden from the investigators.

Recombination connected TRBV11-3 to TRBJ1-4, with 11 bases matching TRBD1. Sequencing was performed on blood. The origin of this receptor is a woman under 30 with Graves' ophthalmopathy. The nucleotide sequence is given as TGTGCCAGCAGCTGGGACCGGGACAGGGGGGCAACTAATGAAAAACTGTTTTTT. It translates as CASSWDRDRGATNEKLFF.